These 29 T cell receptor beta chains share one sample of origin, sequenced in a study of PD-1 blockade in classical Hodgkin lymphoma. Each of the patients experienced relapse following autologous stem cell transplantation, and their brentuximab vedotin exposure differed. Profiled with immunoSEQ multiplex PCR; TCRdb holds only in-frame clones, not every one. The sample shows around 65,000 clones, 88% of them seen only once. This material consisted of peripheral blood mononuclear cells (PBMCs), taken at baseline. Receptor source: a human donor with classical Hodgkin lymphoma.

The rearrangement links TRBV6-8 to TRBJ2-3, with D perhaps assigned TRBD1 or TRBD2 (5 bases each). The CDR3 loop spans 16 amino acids. V was shortened by 7 bases and J by 1 base, with 18 bases between the two germline ends. Looked up from germline, CDR1 is MNHGY and CDR2 is SAAAGT. CDR3 protein: CASTPSRDGCTDTQYF. The CDR3 DNA is TGTGCCAGCACCCCTTCCCGGGACGGTTGCACAGATACGCAGTATTTT.

J is TRBJ2-2 and V is TRBV9; no reliable D call. This CDR3 comprises 14 residues. V was cut by 0 bases and J by 5 bases, with 8 bases left in between. Germline CDR1 and CDR2: SGDLS and YYNGEE. CDR3 residues: CASSVEWPTGELFF. The CDR3 DNA is TGTGCCAGCAGCGTAGAATGGCCGACCGGGGAGCTGTTTTTT.

The gene calls are TRBV18 and TRBJ2-1, with 7 bases matching TRBD2. Germline-derived CDR1 and CDR2 are KGHSH and LQKENI. The V gene end was trimmed by 6 bases and the J gene end by 0 bases; junction bases not matched to a gene: 2. CDR3 length: 14 residues. The CDR3, as DNA: TGTGCCAGCTCCTCGGGGGGCTCCTACAATGAGCAGTTCTTC. Encoded protein: CASSSGGSYNEQFF. Full variable domain (remainder filled in from reference TRBV18 and TRBJ2-1): NAGVMQNPRHLVRRRGQEARLRCSPMKGHSHVYWYRQLPEEGLKFMVYLQKENIIDESGMPKERFSAEFPKEGPSILRIQQVVRGDSAAYFCASSSGGSYNEQFFGPGTRLTVL.

CDR3 coding DNA: TGCAGCGTTGAAGGGGGACGCCTCGACGAGCAGTACTTC. Translation gives CSVEGGRLDEQYF. The V gene is TRBV29-1, the J gene TRBJ2-7, with D perhaps given as TRBD1 or TRBD2 (5 bases each). The CDR3 has 13 residues. Trimming removed 1 base from V and 5 bases from J, with 12 bases in between. Germline loops: CDR1 SQVTM, CDR2 ANQGSEA.

J is TRBJ2-7 and V is TRBV15; TRBD1 aligns across 10 bases. This CDR3 spans 17 amino acids. The V and J ends lost 2 bases and 1 base, in that order; junction bases with no gene match: 8. CDR1 LNHNV and CDR2 YYDKDF come from the germline V gene (reference sequence). CDR3 amino acids: CATSRPSPGQGSYEQYF. CDR3 in DNA: TGTGCCACCAGCAGACCTTCACCGGGACAGGGGTCCTACGAGCAGTACTTC.

The chain is built from TRBV5-8 and TRBJ1-5; TRBD1 matches at 8 bases. Per the germline V gene, CDR1 is SGHTS and CDR2 is YDEGEE. Germline trimming cut 0 bases from V and 1 base from J; bases unmatched to any gene: 0. The CDR3 consists of 15 residues. The CDR3 loop reads CASSLGQGSNQPQHF. CDR3 bases: TGTGCCAGCAGCTTGGGACAGGGGAGCAATCAGCCCCAGCATTTT.

The chain combines TRBV7-6 with TRBJ1-1; weak D call: TRBD1 (5 bases). Germline CDR1 SGHVS, CDR2 FNYEAQ. Trimming removed 3 bases from V and 5 bases from J, with 10 bases in between. The CDR3 consists of 13 residues. The CDR3: CASSFWDGTEAFF. In DNA form, the CDR3 reads TGTGCCAGCAGCTTCTGGGACGGGACTGAAGCTTTCTTT.

Here the CDR3 DNA reads TGTGCCAGCAGTGAATGGGGGCAGAAAGCAATTGGCTACACCTTC. Protein product: CASSEWGQKAIGYTF. The rearrangement joins TRBV25-1 to TRBJ1-2; the D gene is possibly TRBD1 (6 bases). The germline V and J ends were trimmed by 1 base and 7 bases, with 16 bases remaining between them. There are 15 residues in the CDR3. Per germline, CDR1 MGHDK and CDR2 SYGVNS.

The chain combines TRBV5-4 with TRBJ2-7; D is uncertain. The CDR3 extends over 14 amino acids. The germline CDR1 and CDR2 sequences are SGHNT and YYREEE (reference sequence). V was shortened by 4 bases and J by 2 bases, with 13 bases between the two germline ends. CDR3 sequence (DNA): TGTGCCAGCAGCCCGACTGCTTCTACCTACGAGCAGTACTTC. As protein: CASSPTASTYEQYF.

The CDR3 DNA follows: TGTGCCAGCAGTCCTCGTCTCTCCTATAATTCACCCCTCCACTTT. Residues: CASSPRLSYNSPLHF. This chain joins TRBV28 and TRBJ1-6; D is unresolved. CDR1 is MDHEN, CDR2 SYDVKM, per germline. The CDR3 is 15 residues long. The V end was cut by 5 bases, the J end by 0 bases, with 8 bases between.

The chain links TRBV6-1 to TRBJ2-7; TRBD1 matches 7 bases. The CDR3 totals 15 residues. The V gene's germline CDR1 is MNHNS and CDR2 SASEGT. The J segment lost 2 bases and the V segment lost 4 bases, leaving 8 bases of the junction unmatched. CDR3: CASSAGQTSTYEQYF. CDR3 nucleotides: TGTGCCAGCAGTGCGGGACAGACTTCCACCTACGAGCAGTACTTC.

This clone was seen only a few times. The chain couples TRBV5-6 to TRBJ2-3, with D perhaps being TRBD1 or TRBD2 (5 bases each). Trimming took 2 bases from V and 1 from J, leaving 14 bases between them. CDR3 length: 16 residues. CDR1 is SGHDT, CDR2 YYEEEE, per germline. CDR3 protein: CASSFRLGRGTDTQYF. CDR3 nucleotides: TGTGCCAGCAGCTTTAGATTGGGGCGGGGCACAGATACGCAGTATTTT.

The chain combines TRBV7-2 with TRBJ1-4; D gene uncertain. CDR3 size: 16 residues. Germline V gene sequence: CDR1 SGHTA, CDR2 FQGNSA. Trimming took 5 bases from V and 8 from J, leaving 21 bases between them. The chain's CDR3 is CASSPHHGSLGEKLFF. The CDR3 DNA reads as TGTGCCAGCAGCCCGCATCACGGGTCACTTGGAGAAAAACTGTTTTTT.

The V and J genes are TRBV9 and TRBJ2-2; possibly TRBD1 for D (6 bases). CDR1 and CDR2 (germline): SGDLS, YYNGEE. The CDR3 is made up of 14 amino acids. V was cut by 7 bases and J by 6 bases, with 16 bases left in between. CDR3: CASRIQGEAGELFF. CDR3 nucleotides: TGTGCCAGCCGTATACAGGGAGAGGCCGGGGAGCTGTTTTTT.

This clone was observed once. V and J are TRBV28 and TRBJ2-3, with D uncertain. The germline gives CDR1 MDHEN, CDR2 SYDVKM. This CDR3 is built from 13 residues. V dropped 7 bases and J dropped 2 bases, with 10 bases sitting between them. CDR3 nucleotides: TGTGCCAGCACGGAGTTTGCCACAGATACGCAGTATTTT. Translating it yields CASTEFATDTQYF.

This chain uses TRBV7-8 with TRBJ2-2; D gene uncertain. The V and J ends lost 2 bases and 4 bases respectively, with 11 bases between them. CDR1 and CDR2 from the germline V gene are SGHVS and FQNEAQ. The CDR3 runs 15 residues. The CDR3 reads CASSLSGDSTGELFF. DNA of the CDR3: TGTGCCAGCAGCTTATCCGGCGATTCCACCGGGGAGCTGTTTTTT.

This sequence joins TRBV7-9 and TRBJ1-2, with D possibly being TRBD1 (6 bases). V lost 1 base and J lost 8, with 11 bases in between. This CDR3 is built from 13 residues. Germline CDR1 SEHNR, CDR2 FQNEAQ (reference sequence). The CDR3 DNA reads as TGTGCCAGCAGCTTAGTGGGGGCGGGCGGCTACACCTTC. Protein product: CASSLVGAGGYTF.

The rearrangement joins TRBV7-6 to TRBJ2-1; weak D call: TRBD2 (6 bases). CDR3 length: 15 residues. CDR1 and CDR2 (germline): SGHVS, FNYEAQ. Trimming left V 3 bases short and J 4 bases short, with 13 bases between. CDR3 in amino acids: CASSFSGGKYNEQFF. CDR3 nucleotides: TGTGCCAGCAGCTTTAGCGGTGGAAAATACAATGAGCAGTTCTTC.

The CDR3 sequence is CASSFKPAGGRQFF. In DNA form, the CDR3 reads TGTGCCAGCAGCTTTAAACCCGCGGGGGGGCGACAGTTCTTC. The chain couples TRBV7-3 to TRBJ2-1; 9 nucleotides line up with TRBD2. This CDR3 is built from 14 residues. The V gene end was trimmed by 3 bases and the J gene end by 13 bases; junction bases not matched to a gene: 10. CDR1 and CDR2 from the germline V gene are SGHTA and FQGTGA.

This clone came up once. The chain's CDR3 is CASSPRTGGTTYNEQFF. CDR3 coding DNA: TGTGCCAGTAGTCCTCGGACAGGGGGCACAACTTACAATGAGCAGTTCTTC. The gene calls are TRBV19 and TRBJ2-1; 11 nucleotides align to TRBD1. The germline gives CDR1 LNHDA, CDR2 SQIVND (reference sequence). The length of the CDR3 is 17 residues. With V trimmed by 5 bases and J by 4 bases, 10 bases remained unmatched.

The rearrangement links TRBV4-3 to TRBJ2-4, with D perhaps TRBD1 or TRBD2 (5 bases each). V was pared by 3 bases and J by 3 bases, with 18 bases between. CDR1 is LGHNA and CDR2 is YSLEER in the germline V gene. The CDR3 is 17 residues long. CDR3 DNA sequence: TGCGCCAGCAGCCAGGGGACCGGAATGAGTGGCAAAAACATTCAGTACTTC. It encodes CASSQGTGMSGKNIQYF.

The chain has TRBV7-6 and TRBJ2-3; D gene ambiguous. V gave up 6 bases and J gave up 8 bases, with 15 bases separating them. The CDR3 is 13 amino acids. Germline CDR1 and CDR2: SGHVS and FNYEAQ. CDR3 coding DNA: TGTGCCAGCAGACACGAGGCCAGTGGTACGCAGTATTTT. This sequence encodes CASRHEASGTQYF.

V gene TRBV2 combines with J gene TRBJ2-7; 12 nucleotides agree with TRBD2. Germline V CDR1 and CDR2: SNHLY, FYNNEI. The CDR3 has 14 amino acids. Unmatched junction bases numbered 4, after V lost 7 bases and J lost 3 bases. Here the CDR3 reads CASTWTSGDYEQYF. The CDR3 DNA reads as TGTGCCAGCACATGGACTAGCGGGGACTACGAGCAGTACTTC.

The gene calls are TRBV12-5 and TRBJ2-1; 8 positions agree with TRBD1. Germline CDR1 reads LGHNT; CDR2 reads FRNRAP. Unmatched junction bases numbered 4, after V lost 1 base and J lost 8 bases. This CDR3 region has 14 residues. The CDR3 DNA reads as TGTGCTAGTGGTTTGGGGACAGGGTACGATGAGCAGTTCTTC. Translated: CASGLGTGYDEQFF.

This clone was detected once. The chain recombines TRBV5-6 with TRBJ2-5, with 8 bases aligning to TRBD1. This CDR3 is built from 16 residues. Germline lookup yields CDR1 SGHDT and CDR2 YYEEEE. Trimming took 3 bases from V and 0 from J; bases not matched to a gene: 7. Here the CDR3 DNA reads TGTGCCAGCAGCTCCGCTCTGGACAGGGACCAAGAGACCCAGTACTTC. Translation gives CASSSALDRDQETQYF.

The chain employs TRBV7-2 and TRBJ1-5, with D possibly TRBD1 on 5 matching bases. This CDR3 is built from 14 residues. Between the trimmed V and J ends, which lost 0 bases and 6 bases, there was a span of 9 bases. Germline CDR1 and CDR2: SGHTA and FQGNSA. DNA for the CDR3: TGTGCCAGCAGCTTAGCGGGGGTGACTCAGCCCCAGCATTTT. Encoded protein: CASSLAGVTQPQHF.

V usage is TRBV6-6 and J usage is TRBJ1-6; D remains unclear. The germline V and J ends were trimmed by 10 bases and 10 bases, with 17 bases remaining between them. This CDR3 has 13 amino acids. Germline V lookup: CDR1 MNHNY, CDR2 SVGAGI (reference sequence). CDR3 nucleotide sequence: TGTGCCAACTCCAGAGATGTCGACTCACCCCTCCACTTT. Its translation: CANSRDVDSPLHF.

The chain combines TRBV25-1 with TRBJ1-1; a possible D gene is TRBD1 (6 bases). The germline V gene has CDR1 MGHDK and CDR2 SYGVNS. Trimming cost V 6 bases and J 3 bases, with 11 bases left between them. The CDR3 is 13 amino acids. Here the CDR3 reads CASRLRGDTEAFF. For the CDR3, the DNA is TGTGCCAGCAGGCTCAGGGGAGACACTGAAGCTTTCTTT. The full variable domain, completed using reference TRBV25-1 and TRBJ1-1, is EADIYQTPRYLVIGTGKKITLECSQTMGHDKMYWYQQDPGMELHLIHYSYGVNSTEKGDLSSESTVSRIRTEHFPLTLESARPSHTSQYLCASRLRGDTEAFFGQGTRLTVV.

The V and J genes are TRBV5-1 and TRBJ2-7; D not certain. V lost 0 bases and J 2 bases, leaving 9 bases between the germline ends. The CDR3 loop spans 14 amino acids. Germline CDR1 is SGHRS and CDR2 is YFSETQ. CDR3 protein: CASSLEVSPYEQYF. DNA of the CDR3: TGCGCCAGCAGCTTGGAGGTCAGCCCCTACGAGCAGTACTTC.